This T cell receptor (beta chain) originates from a study of blood T cell repertoires in COVID-19. The table lists this clone with a few counts. Assay: immunoSEQ multiplex PCR; the TCRdb copy retains only in-frame clones and omits some. Among 84,000 or so clones listed, roughly four fifths were seen once. The receptor was isolated from a woman older than 75 with acute or convalescent COVID-19. The sequenced sample consisted of peripheral blood.

The CDR3 region has the DNA TGTGCCAGTAGTCAGGCAGGGGTGGGTGAGACCCAGTACTTC. It specifies CASSQAGVGETQYF. This chain links TRBV19 with TRBJ2-5, with D possibly being TRBD1 (6 bases). The germline gives CDR1 LNHDA, CDR2 SQIVND (reference sequence). The CDR3 is 14 amino acids. Trimming took 5 bases from V and 5 from J, leaving 15 bases between them.